This T cell receptor beta chain was recovered during a study of T cells in Graves' hyperthyroidism and ophthalmopathy. Regarding the study as a whole: Blood shared most expanded thyroid clonotypes above 0.001.

The diagnoses drew upon clinical symptoms, serum thyroxine and TRAb, thyroid ultrasound and orbital computed tomography. In regard to this clonotype: Its antigen is currently unknown.

This CDR3 has 15 residues. CDR1 is DFQATT, CDR2 SNEGSKA, per germline (reference sequence). V was clipped by 4 bases and J by 5 bases; unmatched bases: 13. Amplified TCR beta CDR3 regions came from RNA transcripts. The primer set for the first-round RT-PCR of the TCR CDR3 was HTBI. TCRdb re-called the multiplex PCR reads through MiXCR, storing one row per CDR3 protein. In the table there are approximately 490,000 distinct CDR3 sequences, 20% to 25% of which are singletons. This chain links TRBV20-1 with TRBJ2-5; 7 nucleotides agree with TRBD1. Sequencing was performed on blood. The sequence was obtained from a woman in her seventies with Graves' ophthalmopathy. CDR3 sequence: CSAIMSTGVGETQYF. In DNA form, the CDR3 reads TGCAGTGCTATTATGAGCACAGGGGTGGGGGAGACCCAGTACTTC.